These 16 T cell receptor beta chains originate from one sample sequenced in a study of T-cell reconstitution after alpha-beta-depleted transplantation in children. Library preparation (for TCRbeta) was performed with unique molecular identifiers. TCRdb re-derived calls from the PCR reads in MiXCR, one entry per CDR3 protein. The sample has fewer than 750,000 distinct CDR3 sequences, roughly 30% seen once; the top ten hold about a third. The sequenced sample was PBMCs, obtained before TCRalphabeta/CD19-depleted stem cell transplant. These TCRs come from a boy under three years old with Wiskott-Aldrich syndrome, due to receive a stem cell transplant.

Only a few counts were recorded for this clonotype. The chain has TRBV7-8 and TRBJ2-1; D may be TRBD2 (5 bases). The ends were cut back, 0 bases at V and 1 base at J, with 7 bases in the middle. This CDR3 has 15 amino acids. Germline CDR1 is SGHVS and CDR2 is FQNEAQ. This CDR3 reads CASSLARASYNEQFF. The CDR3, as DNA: TGTGCCAGCAGCTTAGCGCGGGCGTCCTACAATGAGCAGTTCTTC.

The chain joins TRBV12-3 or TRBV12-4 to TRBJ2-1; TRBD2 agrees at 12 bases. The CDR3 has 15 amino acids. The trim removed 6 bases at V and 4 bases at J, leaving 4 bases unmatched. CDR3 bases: TGTGCCAGCAGGCTAGCGGGAGGGATTTACAATGAGCAGTTCTTC. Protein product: CASRLAGGIYNEQFF.

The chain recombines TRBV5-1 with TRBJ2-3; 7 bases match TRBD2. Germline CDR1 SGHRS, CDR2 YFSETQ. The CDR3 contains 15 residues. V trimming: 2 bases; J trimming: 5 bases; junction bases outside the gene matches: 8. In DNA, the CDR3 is TGCGCCAGCAGCTTTAAGCGGGGTCGGGGAGATACGCAGTATTTT. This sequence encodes CASSFKRGRGDTQYF.

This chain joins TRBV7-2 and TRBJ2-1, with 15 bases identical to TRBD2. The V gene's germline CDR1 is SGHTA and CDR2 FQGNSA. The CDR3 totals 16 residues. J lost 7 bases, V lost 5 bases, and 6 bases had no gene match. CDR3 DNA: TGTGCCAGCAGCCGTGGACTAGCGGGAGGGGGGAATGAGCAGTTCTTC. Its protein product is CASSRGLAGGGNEQFF.

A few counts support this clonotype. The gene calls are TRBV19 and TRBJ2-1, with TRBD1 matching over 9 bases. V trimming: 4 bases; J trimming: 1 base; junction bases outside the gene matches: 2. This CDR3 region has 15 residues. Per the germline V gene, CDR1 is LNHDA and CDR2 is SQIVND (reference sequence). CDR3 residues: CASSTGTGSYNEQFF. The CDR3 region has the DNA TGTGCCAGTAGTACCGGGACAGGGTCCTACAATGAGCAGTTCTTC.

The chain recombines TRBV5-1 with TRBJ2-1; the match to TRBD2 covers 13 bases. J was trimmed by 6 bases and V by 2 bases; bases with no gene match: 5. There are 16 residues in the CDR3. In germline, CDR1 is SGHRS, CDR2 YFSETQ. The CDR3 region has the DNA TGCGCCAGCAGCTTTCTGACTAGCGGGAGGACCAATGAGCAGTTCTTC. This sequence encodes CASSFLTSGRTNEQFF.

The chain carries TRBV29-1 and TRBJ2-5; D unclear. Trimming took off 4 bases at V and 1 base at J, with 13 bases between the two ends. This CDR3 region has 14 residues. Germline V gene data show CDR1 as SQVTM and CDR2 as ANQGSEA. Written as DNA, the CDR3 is TGCAGCGTTGCAACACAGAGCACCCAAGAGACCCAGTACTTC. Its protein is CSVATQSTQETQYF.

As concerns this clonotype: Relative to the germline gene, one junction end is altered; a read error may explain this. The CDR3 spells CASSRNRGSSSEQYF. In DNA form, the CDR3 reads TGTGCCAGCAGTAGAAACAGGGGAAGCTCCTCCGAGCAGTACTTC. The chain has TRBV12-3 or TRBV12-4 and TRBJ2-7; 7 nucleotides line up with TRBD1. The CDR3 contains 15 residues.

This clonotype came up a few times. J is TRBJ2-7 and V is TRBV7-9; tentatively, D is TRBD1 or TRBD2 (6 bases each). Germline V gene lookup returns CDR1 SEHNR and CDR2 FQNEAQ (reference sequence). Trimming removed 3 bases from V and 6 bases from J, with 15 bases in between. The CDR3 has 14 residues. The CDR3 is CASSFQPGGSEQYF. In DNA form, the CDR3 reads TGTGCCAGCAGCTTTCAACCCGGGGGCTCCGAGCAGTACTTC.

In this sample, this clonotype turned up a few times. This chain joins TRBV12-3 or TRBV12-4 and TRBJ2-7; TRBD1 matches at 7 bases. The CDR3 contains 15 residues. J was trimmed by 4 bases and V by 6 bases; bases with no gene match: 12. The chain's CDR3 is CASSKGQGVPYEQYF. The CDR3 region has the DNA TGTGCCAGCAGCAAAGGCCAGGGGGTCCCATACGAGCAGTACTTC.

The CDR3 DNA is TGTGCCAGCAGGCTCCAGCTTAACTATGGCTACACCTTC. Its translation is CASRLQLNYGYTF. The rearrangement joins TRBV7-2 to TRBJ1-2; D unresolved. The CDR3 has 13 amino acids. Germline V lookup: CDR1 SGHTA, CDR2 FQGNSA. V was trimmed by 6 bases and J by 1 base, leaving 9 bases between them.

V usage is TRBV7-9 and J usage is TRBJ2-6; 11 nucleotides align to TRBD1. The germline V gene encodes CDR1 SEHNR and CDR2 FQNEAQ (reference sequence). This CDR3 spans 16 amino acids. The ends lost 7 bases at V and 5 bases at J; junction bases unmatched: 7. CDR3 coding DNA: TGTGCCAGCACCAGGACAGGGGGCGTCTGGGCCAACGTCCTGACTTTC. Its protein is CASTRTGGVWANVLTF. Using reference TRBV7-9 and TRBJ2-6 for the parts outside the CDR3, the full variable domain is DTGVSQNPRHKITKRGQNVTFRCDPISEHNRLYWYRQTLGQGPEFLTYFQNEAQLEKSRLLSDRFSAERPKGSFSTLEIQRTEQGDSAMYLCASTRTGGVWANVLTFGAGSRLTVL.

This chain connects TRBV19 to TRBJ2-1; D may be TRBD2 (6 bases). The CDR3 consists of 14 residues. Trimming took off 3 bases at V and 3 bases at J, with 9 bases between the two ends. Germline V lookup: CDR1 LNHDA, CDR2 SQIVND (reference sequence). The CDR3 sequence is CASSMRAGYNEQFF. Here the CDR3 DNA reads TGTGCCAGTAGTATGCGAGCGGGCTACAATGAGCAGTTCTTC.

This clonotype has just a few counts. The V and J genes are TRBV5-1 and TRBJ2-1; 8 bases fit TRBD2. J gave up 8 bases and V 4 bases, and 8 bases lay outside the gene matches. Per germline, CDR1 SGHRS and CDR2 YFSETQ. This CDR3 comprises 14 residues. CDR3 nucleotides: TGCGCCAGCAGCACCGGACTAGCTGCCCATGAGCAGTTCTTC. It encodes CASSTGLAAHEQFF.

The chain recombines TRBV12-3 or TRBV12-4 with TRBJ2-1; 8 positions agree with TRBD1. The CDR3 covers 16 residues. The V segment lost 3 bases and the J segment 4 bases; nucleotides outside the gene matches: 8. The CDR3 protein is CASSFTLGTGYNEQFF. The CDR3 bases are TGTGCCAGCAGTTTTACCCTCGGGACAGGATACAATGAGCAGTTCTTC.

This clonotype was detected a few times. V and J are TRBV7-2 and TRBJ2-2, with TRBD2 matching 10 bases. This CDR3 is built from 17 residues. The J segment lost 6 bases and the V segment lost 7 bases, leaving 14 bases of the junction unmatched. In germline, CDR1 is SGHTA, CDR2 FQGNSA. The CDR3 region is CASTRRGASGSSGELFF. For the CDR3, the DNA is TGTGCCAGCACCAGGAGAGGGGCTAGCGGGAGCTCCGGGGAGCTGTTTTTT.